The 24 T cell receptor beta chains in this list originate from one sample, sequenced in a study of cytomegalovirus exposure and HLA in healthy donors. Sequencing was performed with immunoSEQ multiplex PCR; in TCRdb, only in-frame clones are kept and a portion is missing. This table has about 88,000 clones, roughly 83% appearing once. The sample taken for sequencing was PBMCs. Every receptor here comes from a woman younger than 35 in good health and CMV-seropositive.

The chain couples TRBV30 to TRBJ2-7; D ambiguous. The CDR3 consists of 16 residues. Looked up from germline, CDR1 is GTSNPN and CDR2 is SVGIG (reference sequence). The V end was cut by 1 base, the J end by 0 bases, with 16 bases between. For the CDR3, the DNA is TGTGCCTGGAGTGACTTTTTAAATTCTCCCTCCTACGAGCAGTACTTC. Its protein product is CAWSDFLNSPSYEQYF. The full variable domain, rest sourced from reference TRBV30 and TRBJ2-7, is SQTIHQWPATLVQPVGSPLSLECTVEGTSNPNLYWYRQAAGRGLQLLFYSVGIGQISSEVPQNLSASRPQDRQFILSSKKLLLSDSGFYLCAWSDFLNSPSYEQYFGPGTRLTVT.

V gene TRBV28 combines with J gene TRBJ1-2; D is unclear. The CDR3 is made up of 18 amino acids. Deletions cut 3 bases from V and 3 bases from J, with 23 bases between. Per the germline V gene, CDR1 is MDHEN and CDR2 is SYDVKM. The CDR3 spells CASSFRRFAAGSDYGYTF. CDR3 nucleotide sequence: TGTGCCAGCAGTTTCAGGAGGTTCGCGGCAGGAAGCGACTATGGCTACACCTTC.

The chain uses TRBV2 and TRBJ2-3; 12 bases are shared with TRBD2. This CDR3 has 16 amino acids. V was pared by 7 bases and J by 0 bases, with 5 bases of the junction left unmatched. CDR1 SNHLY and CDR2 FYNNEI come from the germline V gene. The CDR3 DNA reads TGTGCCAGCATCCGACTAGCGGGGGCTAGCACAGATACGCAGTATTTT. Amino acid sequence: CASIRLAGASTDTQYF.

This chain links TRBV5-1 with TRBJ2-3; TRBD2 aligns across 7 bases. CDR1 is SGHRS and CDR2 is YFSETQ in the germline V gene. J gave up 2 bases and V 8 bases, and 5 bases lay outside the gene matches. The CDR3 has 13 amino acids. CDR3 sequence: CASVAGSTDTQYF. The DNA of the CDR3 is TGCGCCAGTGTAGCGGGTTCCACAGATACGCAGTATTTT. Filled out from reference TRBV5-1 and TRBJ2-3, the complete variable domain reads KAGVTQTPRYLIKTRGQQVTLSCSPISGHRSVSWYQQTPGQGLQFLFEYFSETQRNKGNFPGRFSGRQFSNSRSEMNVSTLELGDSALYLCASVAGSTDTQYFGPGTRLTVL.

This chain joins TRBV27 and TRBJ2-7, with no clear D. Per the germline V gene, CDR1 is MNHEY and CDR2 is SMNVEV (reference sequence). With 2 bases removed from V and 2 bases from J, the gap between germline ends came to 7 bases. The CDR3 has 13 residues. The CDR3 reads CASSLGQPYEQYF. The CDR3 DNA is TGTGCCAGCAGTTTAGGGCAGCCCTACGAGCAGTACTTC.

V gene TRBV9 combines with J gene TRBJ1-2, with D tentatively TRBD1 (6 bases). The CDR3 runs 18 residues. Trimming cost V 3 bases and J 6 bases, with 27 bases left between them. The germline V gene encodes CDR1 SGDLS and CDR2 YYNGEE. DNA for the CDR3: TGTGCCAGCAGCGCAGCGACTAATTTGGGGGGGGCAGTTGATGGCTACACCTTC. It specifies CASSAATNLGGAVDGYTF.

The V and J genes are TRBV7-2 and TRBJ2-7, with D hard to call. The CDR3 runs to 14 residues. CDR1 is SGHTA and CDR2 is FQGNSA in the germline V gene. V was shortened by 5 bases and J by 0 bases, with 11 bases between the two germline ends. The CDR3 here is CASSRHPSSYEQYF. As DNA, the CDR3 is TGTGCCAGCAGCCGACATCCGAGCTCCTACGAGCAGTACTTC.

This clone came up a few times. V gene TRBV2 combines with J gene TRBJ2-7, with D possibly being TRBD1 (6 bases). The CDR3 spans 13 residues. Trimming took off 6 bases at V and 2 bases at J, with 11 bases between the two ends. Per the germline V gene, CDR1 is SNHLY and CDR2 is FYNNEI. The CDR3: CASSPGQTYEQYF. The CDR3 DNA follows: TGTGCCAGCAGCCCAGGACAGACCTACGAGCAGTACTTC. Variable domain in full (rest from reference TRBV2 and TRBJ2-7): EPEVTQTPSHQVTQMGQEVILRCVPISNHLYFYWYRQILGQKVEFLVSFYNNEISEKSEIFDDQFSVERPDGSNFTLKIRSTKLEDSAMYFCASSPGQTYEQYFGPGTRLTVT.

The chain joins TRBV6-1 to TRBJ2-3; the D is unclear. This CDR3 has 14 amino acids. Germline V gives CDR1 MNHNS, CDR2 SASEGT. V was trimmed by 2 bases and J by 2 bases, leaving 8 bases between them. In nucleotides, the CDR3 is TGTGCCAGCAGTGAACTACTCGCCACAGATACGCAGTATTTT. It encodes CASSELLATDTQYF.

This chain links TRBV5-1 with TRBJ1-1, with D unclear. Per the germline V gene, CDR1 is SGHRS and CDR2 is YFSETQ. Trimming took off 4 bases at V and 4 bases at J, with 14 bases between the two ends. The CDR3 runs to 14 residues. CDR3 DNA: TGCGCCAGCAGCCCTGGCGGGGATGGCACTGAAGCTTTCTTT. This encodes CASSPGGDGTEAFF.

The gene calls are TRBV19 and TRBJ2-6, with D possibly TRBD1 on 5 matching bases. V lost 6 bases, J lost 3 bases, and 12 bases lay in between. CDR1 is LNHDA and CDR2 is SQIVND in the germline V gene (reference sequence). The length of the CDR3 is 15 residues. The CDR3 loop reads CASRGQGFGANVLTF. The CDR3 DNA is TGTGCCAGTAGGGGGCAGGGATTTGGGGCCAACGTCCTGACTTTC.

CDR3 region: CASSFRGGVVDEQFF. The CDR3 region has the DNA TGTGCCAGCAGCTTTCGGGGGGGGGTAGTCGATGAGCAGTTCTTC. The chain uses TRBV7-8 and TRBJ2-1, with 8 bases matching TRBD2. Trimming cost V 3 bases and J 8 bases; bases outside gene matches: 9. Germline CDR1 and CDR2: SGHVS and FQNEAQ. This CDR3 has 15 residues.

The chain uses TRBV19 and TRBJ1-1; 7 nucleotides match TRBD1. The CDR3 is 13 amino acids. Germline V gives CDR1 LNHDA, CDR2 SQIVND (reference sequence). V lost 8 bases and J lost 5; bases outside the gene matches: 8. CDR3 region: CASSQGVGTEAFF. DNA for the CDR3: TGTGCCAGTTCGCAGGGGGTGGGGACTGAAGCTTTCTTT.

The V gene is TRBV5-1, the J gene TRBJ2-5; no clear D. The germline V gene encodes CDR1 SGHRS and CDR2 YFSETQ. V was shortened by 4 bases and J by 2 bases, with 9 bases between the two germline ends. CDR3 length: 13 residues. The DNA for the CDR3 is TGCGCCAGCAGCCTGGCCCAGCAAGAGACCCAGTACTTC. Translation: CASSLAQQETQYF.

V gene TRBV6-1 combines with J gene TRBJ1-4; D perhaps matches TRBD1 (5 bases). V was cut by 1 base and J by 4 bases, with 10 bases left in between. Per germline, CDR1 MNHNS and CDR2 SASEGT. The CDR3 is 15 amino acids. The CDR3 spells CASSEEAGNNEKLFF. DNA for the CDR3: TGTGCCAGCAGTGAAGAGGCAGGGAATAATGAAAAACTGTTTTTT.

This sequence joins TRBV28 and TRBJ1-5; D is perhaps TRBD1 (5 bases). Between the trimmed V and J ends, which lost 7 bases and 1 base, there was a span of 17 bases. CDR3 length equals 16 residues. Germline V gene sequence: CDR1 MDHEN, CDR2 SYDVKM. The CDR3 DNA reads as TGTGCCAGCAACCTTCGGGGGGTTCGGAGCAATCAGCCCCAGCATTTT. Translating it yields CASNLRGVRSNQPQHF.

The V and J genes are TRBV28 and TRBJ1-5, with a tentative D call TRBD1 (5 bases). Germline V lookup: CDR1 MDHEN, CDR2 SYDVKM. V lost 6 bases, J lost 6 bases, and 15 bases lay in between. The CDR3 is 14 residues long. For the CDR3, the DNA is TGTGCCAGCAGACCCTGGGGGGGAGGTCAGCCCCAGCATTTT. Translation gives CASRPWGGGQPQHF.

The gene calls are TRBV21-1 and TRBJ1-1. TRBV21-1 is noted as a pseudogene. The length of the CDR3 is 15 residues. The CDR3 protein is CASSSRREGNTEAFF. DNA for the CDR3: TGTGCCAGCAGCTCCCGGAGGGAGGGTAACACTGAAGCTTTCTTT.

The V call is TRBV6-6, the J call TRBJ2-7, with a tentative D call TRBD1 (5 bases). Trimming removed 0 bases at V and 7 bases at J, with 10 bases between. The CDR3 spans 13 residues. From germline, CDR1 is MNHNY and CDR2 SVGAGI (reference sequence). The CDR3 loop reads CASSYSGPTEQYF. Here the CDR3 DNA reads TGTGCCAGCAGTTACTCGGGGCCCACAGAGCAGTACTTC.

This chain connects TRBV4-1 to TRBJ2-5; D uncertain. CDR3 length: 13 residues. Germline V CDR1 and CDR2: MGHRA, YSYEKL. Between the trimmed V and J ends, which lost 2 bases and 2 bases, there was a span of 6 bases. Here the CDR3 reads CASSQTTQETQYF. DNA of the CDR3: TGCGCCAGCAGCCAAACGACACAAGAGACCCAGTACTTC.

CDR3 region: CASSPAYEQYF. The CDR3 region has the DNA TGTGCCAGCAGCCCGGCCTACGAGCAGTACTTC. The chain employs TRBV5-8 and TRBJ2-7; D is uncertain. The CDR3 extends over 11 amino acids. Germline V gene sequence: CDR1 SGHTS, CDR2 YDEGEE. The germline V and J ends were trimmed by 4 bases and 2 bases, with 4 bases remaining between them. The full variable domain, in which reference TRBV5-8 and TRBJ2-7 provide the parts outside the CDR3, is EAGVTQSPTHLIKTRGQQATLRCSPISGHTSVYWYQQALGLGLQFLLWYDEGEERNRGNFPPRFSGRQFPNYSSELNVNALELEDSALYLCASSPAYEQYFGPGTRLTVT.

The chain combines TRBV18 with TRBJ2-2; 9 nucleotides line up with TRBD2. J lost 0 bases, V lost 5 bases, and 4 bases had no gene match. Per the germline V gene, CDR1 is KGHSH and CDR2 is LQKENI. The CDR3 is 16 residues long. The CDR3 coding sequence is TGTGCCAGCTCAGTAGCGGGGGTCCCGAACACCGGGGAGCTGTTTTTT. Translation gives CASSVAGVPNTGELFF.

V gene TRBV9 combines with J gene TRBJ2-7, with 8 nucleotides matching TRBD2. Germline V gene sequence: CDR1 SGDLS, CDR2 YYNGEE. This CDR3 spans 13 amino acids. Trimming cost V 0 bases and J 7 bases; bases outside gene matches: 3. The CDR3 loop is CASSVARGGEQYF. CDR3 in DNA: TGTGCCAGCAGCGTAGCACGGGGGGGGGAGCAGTACTTC.

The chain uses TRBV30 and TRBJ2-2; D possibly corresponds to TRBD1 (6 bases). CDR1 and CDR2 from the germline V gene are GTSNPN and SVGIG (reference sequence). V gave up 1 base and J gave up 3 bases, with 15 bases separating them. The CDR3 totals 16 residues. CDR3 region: CAWSGQVLVDTGELFF. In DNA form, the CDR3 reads TGTGCCTGGAGTGGACAGGTTTTGGTCGACACCGGGGAGCTGTTTTTT.